One sample yielded the 6 T cell receptor beta chains listed below, sequenced in a study of blood T cell repertoires in COVID-19. Clones were read by immunoSEQ multiplex PCR, and TCRdb kept only the in-frame ones, dropping some. The sample contains a few hundred thousand clones, 85% of which appear only once. Sequences were obtained from peripheral blood. The receptors derive from a woman aged 18 to 35 with acute or convalescent COVID-19.

The gene calls are TRBV7-8 and TRBJ2-3, with 9 bases aligning to TRBD1. The V gene's germline CDR1 is SGHVS and CDR2 FQNEAQ. With V trimmed by 5 bases and J by 0 bases, 6 bases remained unmatched. The CDR3 is made up of 16 amino acids. The CDR3 spells CASSAGQGTSTDTQYF. Here the CDR3 DNA reads TGTGCCAGCAGCGCCGGACAGGGGACTAGCACAGATACGCAGTATTTT.

This clone was picked up a small number of times. The CDR3 region is CASSSLGTGGPYNEQFF. The CDR3 nucleotides read TGTGCCAGCTCCTCGCTGGGGACAGGGGGCCCCTACAATGAGCAGTTCTTC. The V and J genes are TRBV18 and TRBJ2-1; 12 bases are shared with TRBD1. Germline loops: CDR1 KGHSH, CDR2 LQKENI. V dropped 6 bases and J dropped 2; count of bases not matched to a gene: 8. The CDR3 has 17 amino acids. Drawing the rest from reference TRBV18 and TRBJ2-1, the complete variable domain is NAGVMQNPRHLVRRRGQEARLRCSPMKGHSHVYWYRQLPEEGLKFMVYLQKENIIDESGMPKERFSAEFPKEGPSILRIQQVVRGDSAAYFCASSSLGTGGPYNEQFFGPGTRLTVL.

The J gene is TRBJ2-7, the V gene TRBV2, with D possibly being TRBD2 (5 bases). Trimming shortened V by 7 bases and J by 5 bases, and 12 bases separated the two germline ends. Germline V gives CDR1 SNHLY, CDR2 FYNNEI. This CDR3 comprises 12 residues. The CDR3 DNA reads as TGTGCCAGCATTCCGGAGGAGAACGAGCAGTACTTC. Translation gives CASIPEENEQYF.

V is TRBV4-2 and J is TRBJ1-1; TRBD1 aligns across 7 bases. This CDR3 region has 14 residues. V was clipped by 6 bases and J by 5 bases; unmatched bases: 9. Per the germline V gene, CDR1 is LGHNA and CDR2 is YNFKEQ. This chain's CDR3 is CASSYSGGRTEAFF. The CDR3 coding sequence is TGTGCCAGCAGTTACTCAGGGGGTAGGACTGAAGCTTTCTTT.

This chain joins TRBV7-9 and TRBJ2-3; perhaps TRBD1 as D (5 bases). Germline V gene data show CDR1 as SEHNR and CDR2 as FQNEAQ (reference sequence). This CDR3 is 16 amino acids long. V lost 2 bases and J 6 bases, leaving 18 bases between the germline ends. The DNA of the CDR3 is TGTGCCAGCAGCTTAAGGGGTGACAGTTCCGGGGATACGCAGTATTTT. Encoded protein: CASSLRGDSSGDTQYF.

The chain uses TRBV19 and TRBJ1-1; TRBD1 matches 9 bases. Germline V gene lookup returns CDR1 LNHDA and CDR2 SQIVND (reference sequence). The CDR3 has 17 residues. J gave up 0 bases and V 3 bases, and 8 bases lay outside the gene matches. CDR3 DNA sequence: TGTGCCAGTAGTATTCTCGCCGGGACAGGGATGAACACTGAAGCTTTCTTT. Translating it yields CASSILAGTGMNTEAFF. The full variable domain, with the rest looked up from reference TRBV19 and TRBJ1-1, is DGGITQSPKYLFRKEGQNVTLSCEQNLNHDAMYWYRQDPGQGLRLIYYSQIVNDFQKGDIAEGYSVSREKKESFPLTVTSAQKNPTAFYLCASSILAGTGMNTEAFFGQGTRLTVV.